This TCR beta chain came from a study of blood T cells in healthy people across ages. Overall study results and limits: A greater number of naive CD4+ cells and higher diversity distinguished long-lived donors from aged donors. Across the age range, TCR beta diversity per million T cells fell in a roughly linear way.

This CDR3 is 14 amino acids long. The germline V gene has CDR1 SGHRS and CDR2 YFSETQ. As to this clonotype: Its specificity is unknown. A junction boundary mismatches the germline segment, possibly from a read error.

Primed by a sample-barcoded 5' primer and a J-beta primer mix, a second PCR proceeded for 7 to 11 cycles. Unique molecular identifiers of 12 random nucleotides labeled each cDNA. TCRdb called the 5' RACE reads again in MiXCR, with one record for every CDR3 protein. The data hold 700,000 to 900,000 distinct CDR3 sequences, with roughly 24% observed a single time. The data were also submitted as part of a second study, on T cells of mothers and their children.

Material: blood. The sequence derives from a boy younger than 18 in good health. The V gene is TRBV5-1, the J gene TRBJ2-3; D is tentatively TRBD1 or TRBD2 (5 bases each). Written as DNA, the CDR3 is TGCGCCAGCAGCGTGGAGCGGATCACAGGTACGCAGTATTTT. Translation gives CASSVERITGTQYF. Based on the CDR3 plus reference TRBV5-1 and TRBJ2-3, the full variable domain is KAGVTQTPRYLIKTRGQQVTLSCSPISGHRSVSWYQQTPGQGLQFLFEYFSETQRNKGNFPGRFSGRQFSNSRSEMNVSTLELGDSALYLCASSVERITGTQYFGPGTRLTVL.